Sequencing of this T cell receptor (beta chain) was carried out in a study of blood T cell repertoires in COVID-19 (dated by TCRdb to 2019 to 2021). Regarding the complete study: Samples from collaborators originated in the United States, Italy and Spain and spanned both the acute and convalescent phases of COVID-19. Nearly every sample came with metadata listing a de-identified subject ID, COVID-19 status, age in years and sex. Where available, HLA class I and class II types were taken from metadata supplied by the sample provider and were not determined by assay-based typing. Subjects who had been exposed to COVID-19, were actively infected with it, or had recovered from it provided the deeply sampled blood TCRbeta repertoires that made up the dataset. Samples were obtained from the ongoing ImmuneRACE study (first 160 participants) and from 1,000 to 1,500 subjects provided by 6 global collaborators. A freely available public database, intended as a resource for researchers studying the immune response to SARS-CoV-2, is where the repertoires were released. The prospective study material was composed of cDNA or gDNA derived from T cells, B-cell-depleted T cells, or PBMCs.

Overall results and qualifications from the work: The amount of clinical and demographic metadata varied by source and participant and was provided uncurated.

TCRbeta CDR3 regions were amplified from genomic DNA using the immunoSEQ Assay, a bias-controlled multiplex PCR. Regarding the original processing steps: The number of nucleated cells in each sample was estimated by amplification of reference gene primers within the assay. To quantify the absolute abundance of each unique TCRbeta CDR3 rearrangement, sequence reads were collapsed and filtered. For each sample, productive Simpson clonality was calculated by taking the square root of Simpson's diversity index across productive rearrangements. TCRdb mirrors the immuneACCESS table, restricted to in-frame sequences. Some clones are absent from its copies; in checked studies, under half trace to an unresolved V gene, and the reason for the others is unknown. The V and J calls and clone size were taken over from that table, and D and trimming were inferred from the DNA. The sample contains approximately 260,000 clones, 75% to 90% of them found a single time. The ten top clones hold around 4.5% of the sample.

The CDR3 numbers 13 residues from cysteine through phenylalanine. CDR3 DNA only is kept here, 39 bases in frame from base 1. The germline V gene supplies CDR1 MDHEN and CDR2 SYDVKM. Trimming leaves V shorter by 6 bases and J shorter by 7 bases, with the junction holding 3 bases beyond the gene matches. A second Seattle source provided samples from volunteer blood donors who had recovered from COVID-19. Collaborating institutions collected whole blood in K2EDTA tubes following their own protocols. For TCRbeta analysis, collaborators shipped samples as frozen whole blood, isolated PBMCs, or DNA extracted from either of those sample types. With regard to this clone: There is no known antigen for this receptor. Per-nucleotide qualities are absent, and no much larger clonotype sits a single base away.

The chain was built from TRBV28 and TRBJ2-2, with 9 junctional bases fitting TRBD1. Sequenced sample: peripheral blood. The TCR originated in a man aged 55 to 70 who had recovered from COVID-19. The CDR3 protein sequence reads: CASRQGAIGELFF. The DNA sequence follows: TGTGCCAGCAGACAGGGGGCGATCGGGGAGCTGTTTTTT.